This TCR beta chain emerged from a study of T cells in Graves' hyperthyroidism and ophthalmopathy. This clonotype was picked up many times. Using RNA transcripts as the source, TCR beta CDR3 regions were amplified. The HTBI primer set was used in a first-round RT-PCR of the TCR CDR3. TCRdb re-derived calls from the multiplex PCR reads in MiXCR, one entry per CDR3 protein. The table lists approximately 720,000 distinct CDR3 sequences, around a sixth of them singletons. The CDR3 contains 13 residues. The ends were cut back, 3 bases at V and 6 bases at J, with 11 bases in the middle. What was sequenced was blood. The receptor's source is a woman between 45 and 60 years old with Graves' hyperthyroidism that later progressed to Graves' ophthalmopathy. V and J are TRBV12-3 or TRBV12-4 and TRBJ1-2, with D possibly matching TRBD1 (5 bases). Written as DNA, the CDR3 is TGTGCCAGCAGTTTTCCGGGGGTAGATGGCTACACCTTC. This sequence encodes CASSFPGVDGYTF.